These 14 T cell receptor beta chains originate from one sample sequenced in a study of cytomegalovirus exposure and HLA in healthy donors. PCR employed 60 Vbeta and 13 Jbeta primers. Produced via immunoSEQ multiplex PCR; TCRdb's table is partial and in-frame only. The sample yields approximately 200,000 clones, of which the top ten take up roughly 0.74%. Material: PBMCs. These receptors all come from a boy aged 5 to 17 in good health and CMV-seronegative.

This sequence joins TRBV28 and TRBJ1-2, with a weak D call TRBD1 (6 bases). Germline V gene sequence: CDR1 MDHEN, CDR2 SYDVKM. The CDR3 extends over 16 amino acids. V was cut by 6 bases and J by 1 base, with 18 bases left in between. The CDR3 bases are TGTGCCAGCAGGCCGGGGAGGGGGGATCGTAACTATGGCTACACCTTC. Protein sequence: CASRPGRGDRNYGYTF.

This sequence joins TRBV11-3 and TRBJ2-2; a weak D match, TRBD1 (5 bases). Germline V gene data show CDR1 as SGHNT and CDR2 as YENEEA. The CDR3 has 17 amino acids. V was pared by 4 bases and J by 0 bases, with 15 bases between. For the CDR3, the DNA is TGTGCCAGCAGCTCTATAGGGGCAGGGTCGAACACCGGGGAGCTGTTTTTT. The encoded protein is CASSSIGAGSNTGELFF.

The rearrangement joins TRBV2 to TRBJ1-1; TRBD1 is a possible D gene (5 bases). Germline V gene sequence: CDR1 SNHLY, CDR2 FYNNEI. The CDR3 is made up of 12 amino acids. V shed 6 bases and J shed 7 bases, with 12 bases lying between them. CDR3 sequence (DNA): TGTGCCAGCAGGGGTCAGGGTGATGAAGCTTTCTTT. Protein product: CASRGQGDEAFF.

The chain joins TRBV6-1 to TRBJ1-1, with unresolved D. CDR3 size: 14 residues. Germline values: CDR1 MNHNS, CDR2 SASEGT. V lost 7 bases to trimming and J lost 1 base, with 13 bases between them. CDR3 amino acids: CASTPASSNTEAFF. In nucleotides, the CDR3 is TGTGCCAGCACTCCCGCGAGTTCGAACACTGAAGCTTTCTTT.

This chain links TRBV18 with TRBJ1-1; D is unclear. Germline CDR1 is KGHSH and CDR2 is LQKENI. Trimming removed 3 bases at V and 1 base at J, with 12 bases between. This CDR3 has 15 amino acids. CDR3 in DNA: TGTGCCAGCTCACCGGCCGGGGTCGCGAACACTGAAGCTTTCTTT. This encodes CASSPAGVANTEAFF.

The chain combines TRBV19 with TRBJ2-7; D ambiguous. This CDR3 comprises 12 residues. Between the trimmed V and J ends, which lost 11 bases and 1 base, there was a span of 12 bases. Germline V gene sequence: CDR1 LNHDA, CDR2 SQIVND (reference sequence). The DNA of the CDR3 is TGTGCCCCGGCCCTCGGGTCCTACGAGCAGTACTTC. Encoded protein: CAPALGSYEQYF.

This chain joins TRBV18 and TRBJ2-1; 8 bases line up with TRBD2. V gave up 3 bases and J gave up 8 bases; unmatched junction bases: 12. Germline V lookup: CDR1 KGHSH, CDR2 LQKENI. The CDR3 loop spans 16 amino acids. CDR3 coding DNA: TGTGCCAGCTCACCTACCGTTCCTAGCGGGCACGATGAGCAGTTCTTC. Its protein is CASSPTVPSGHDEQFF.

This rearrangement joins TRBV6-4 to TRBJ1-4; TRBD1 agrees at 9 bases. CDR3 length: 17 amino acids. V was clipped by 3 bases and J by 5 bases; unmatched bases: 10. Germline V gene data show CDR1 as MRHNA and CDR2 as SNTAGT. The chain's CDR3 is CASSETGGASPNEKLFF. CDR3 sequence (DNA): TGTGCCAGCAGTGAAACAGGGGGCGCTTCACCCAATGAAAAACTGTTTTTT.

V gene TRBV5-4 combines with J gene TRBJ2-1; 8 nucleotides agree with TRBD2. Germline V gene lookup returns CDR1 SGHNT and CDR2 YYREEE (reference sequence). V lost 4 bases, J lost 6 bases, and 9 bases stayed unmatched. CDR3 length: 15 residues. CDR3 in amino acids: CASSLTSEPLNEQFF. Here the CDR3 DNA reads TGTGCCAGCAGCCTGACTAGCGAGCCTCTCAATGAGCAGTTCTTC.

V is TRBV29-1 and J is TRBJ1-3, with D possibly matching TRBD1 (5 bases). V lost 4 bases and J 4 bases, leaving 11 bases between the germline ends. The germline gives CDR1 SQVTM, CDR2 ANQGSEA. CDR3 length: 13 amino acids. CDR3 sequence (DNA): TGCAGCGTTGCACAGGCGCTGGGAAACACCATATATTTT. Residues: CSVAQALGNTIYF.

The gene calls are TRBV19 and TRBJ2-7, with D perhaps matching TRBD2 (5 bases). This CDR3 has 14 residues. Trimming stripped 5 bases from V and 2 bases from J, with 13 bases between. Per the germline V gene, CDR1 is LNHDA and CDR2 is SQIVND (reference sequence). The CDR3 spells CASSFGSGTYEQYF. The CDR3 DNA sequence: TGTGCCAGTAGTTTTGGTTCCGGGACCTACGAGCAGTACTTC. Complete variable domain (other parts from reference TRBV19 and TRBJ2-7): DGGITQSPKYLFRKEGQNVTLSCEQNLNHDAMYWYRQDPGQGLRLIYYSQIVNDFQKGDIAEGYSVSREKKESFPLTVTSAQKNPTAFYLCASSFGSGTYEQYFGPGTRLTVT.

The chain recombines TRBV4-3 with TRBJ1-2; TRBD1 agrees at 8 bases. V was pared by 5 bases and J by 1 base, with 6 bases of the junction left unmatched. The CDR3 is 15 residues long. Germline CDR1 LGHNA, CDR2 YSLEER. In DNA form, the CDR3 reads TGCGCCAGCAGCTCCCGAACAGGGGGTAACTATGGCTACACCTTC. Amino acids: CASSSRTGGNYGYTF.

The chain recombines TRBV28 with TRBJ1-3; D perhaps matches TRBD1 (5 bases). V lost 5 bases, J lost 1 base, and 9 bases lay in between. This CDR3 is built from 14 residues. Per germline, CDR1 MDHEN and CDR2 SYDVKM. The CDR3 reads CASSLSGSGNTIYF. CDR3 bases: TGTGCCAGCAGTCTATCAGGGTCTGGAAACACCATATATTTT.

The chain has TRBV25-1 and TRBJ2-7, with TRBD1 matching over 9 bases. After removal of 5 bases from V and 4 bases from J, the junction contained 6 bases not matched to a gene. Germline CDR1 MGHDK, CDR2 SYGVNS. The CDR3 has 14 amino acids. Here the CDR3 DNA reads TGTGCCAGCAGTCCGGGACAGGGAAAATACGAGCAGTACTTC. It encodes CASSPGQGKYEQYF.